These 20 T cell receptor beta chains share one sample of origin, sequenced in a study of cytomegalovirus exposure and HLA in healthy donors (dated by TCRdb to 2015 to 2018). Preparation of the library involved the immunoSEQ multiplex PCR assay. For the multiplex PCR, a mixture combining 60 forward primers for TCR Vbeta segments and 13 reverse primers for TCR Jbeta segments was used. The source is immuneACCESS, and TCRdb retained only in-frame sequences with V and J called. Part of the clones is not carried over; for the studies checked, unresolved V genes explain less than half of this, and the remainder is unexplained. This sample comprises about 160,000 clones, approximately 78% of them detected only once. About 2.4% of the sample goes to the ten largest clones. Specimen: PBMCs. The source is a male donor in good health and CMV-seronegative.

Only a few counts were recorded for this clone. The chain carries TRBV6-5 and TRBJ2-7, with D tentatively TRBD1 (5 bases). Germline-derived CDR1 and CDR2 are MNHEY and SVGAGI. V was pared by 6 bases and J by 5 bases, with 8 bases between. CDR3 length: 11 amino acids. The chain's CDR3 is CASSRQNEQYF. For the CDR3, the DNA is TGTGCCAGCAGCCGACAGAACGAGCAGTACTTC.

The gene calls are TRBV9 and TRBJ2-7, with 7 bases lining up with TRBD1. Trimming took 4 bases from V and 0 from J; bases not matched to a gene: 4. Germline V lookup: CDR1 SGDLS, CDR2 YYNGEE. This CDR3 spans 14 amino acids. CDR3 loop: CASSSGQVSYEQYF. The DNA for the CDR3 is TGTGCCAGCAGCTCAGGACAGGTCTCCTACGAGCAGTACTTC.

This chain connects TRBV6-5 to TRBJ2-1, with TRBD2 matching 10 bases. The ends lost 6 bases at V and 5 bases at J; junction bases unmatched: 4. This CDR3 region has 14 residues. Germline CDR1 and CDR2: MNHEY and SVGAGI. This CDR3 is CASSLAGVNNEQFF. CDR3 in DNA: TGTGCCAGCAGCCTAGCGGGGGTAAACAATGAGCAGTTCTTC.

V and J are TRBV18 and TRBJ1-4; no firm D call. Trimming stripped 3 bases from V and 7 bases from J, with 12 bases between. The CDR3 totals 14 residues. Germline V gene sequence: CDR1 KGHSH, CDR2 LQKENI. The CDR3 bases are TGTGCCAGCTCACCCGTTACAGAGGGTGAAAAACTGTTTTTT. It yields the protein CASSPVTEGEKLFF. The whole variable domain, filled in from reference TRBV18 and TRBJ1-4, reads NAGVMQNPRHLVRRRGQEARLRCSPMKGHSHVYWYRQLPEEGLKFMVYLQKENIIDESGMPKERFSAEFPKEGPSILRIQQVVRGDSAAYFCASSPVTEGEKLFFGSGTQLSVL.

A single count supports this clone. V and J are TRBV11-1 and TRBJ2-1, with D possibly being TRBD1 (5 bases). The CDR3 is 14 amino acids. The germline V gene encodes CDR1 SGHAT and CDR2 FQDESV (reference sequence). Between the trimmed V and J ends, which lost 1 base and 5 bases, there was a span of 9 bases. Here the CDR3 DNA reads TGTGCCAGCAGCTTAGACGCAGGGAACAATGAGCAGTTCTTC. Encoded protein: CASSLDAGNNEQFF.

The chain is built from TRBV6-6 and TRBJ2-3; D call uncertain. Trimming pared 6 bases from V and 4 bases from J, leaving 8 bases between. The CDR3 spans 12 residues. CDR1 is MNHNY, CDR2 SVGAGI, per germline (reference sequence). DNA of the CDR3: TGTGCCAGCAGCTACATCGCAGATACGCAGTATTTT. Translating it yields CASSYIADTQYF.

The rearrangement joins TRBV4-2 to TRBJ2-1, with 10 positions matching TRBD2. Germline loops: CDR1 LGHNA, CDR2 YNFKEQ. CDR3 length: 19 amino acids. V shed 1 base and J 0 bases; nucleotides not matched to a gene: 9. The CDR3 here is CASSQVLAGSLSSYNEQFF. CDR3 in DNA: TGTGCCAGCAGCCAAGTACTAGCGGGGAGCTTGAGCTCCTACAATGAGCAGTTCTTC.

The chain has TRBV7-2 and TRBJ2-5, with D possibly TRBD2 on 5 matching bases. TRBJ2-7 matches the DNA end more closely, so the J call is doubtful. The CDR3 consists of 14 residues. The germline gives CDR1 SGHTA, CDR2 FQGNSA. The chain's CDR3 is CASSITSFSYEQYF. For the CDR3, the DNA is TGTGCCAGCAGCATAACTAGTTTCTCCTACGAGCAGTACTTC.

The chain uses TRBV4-2 and TRBJ2-5; TRBD2 might be the D (5 bases). V was cut by 0 bases and J by 1 base, with 15 bases left in between. This CDR3 spans 17 amino acids. The germline CDR1 and CDR2 sequences are LGHNA and YNFKEQ. Here the CDR3 DNA reads TGTGCCAGCAGCCAAGATTGGCGGGCTCGGGGCCAAGAGACCCAGTACTTC. Protein: CASSQDWRARGQETQYF.

This rearrangement joins TRBV4-3 to TRBJ2-7; TRBD1 agrees at 8 bases. CDR1 and CDR2 (germline): LGHNA, YSLEER. The CDR3 is made up of 18 amino acids. J lost 4 bases, V lost 1 base, and 15 bases had no gene match. As DNA, the CDR3 is TGCGCCAGCAGCCAAGTATTAGGACAGGGTTCGTCTGGGTACGAGCAGTACTTC. This gives the protein CASSQVLGQGSSGYEQYF.

The CDR3 loop is CASSQDRANTGELFF. The CDR3, as DNA: TGTGCCAGCAGCCAGGACAGGGCGAACACCGGGGAGCTGTTTTTT. The genes are TRBV5-6 and TRBJ2-2; TRBD1 agrees at 8 bases. The ends lost 4 bases at V and 0 bases at J; junction bases unmatched: 2. Per germline, CDR1 SGHDT and CDR2 YYEEEE. The CDR3 is 15 amino acids.

The chain is built from TRBV29-1 and TRBJ2-2; D not resolved. From germline, CDR1 is SQVTM and CDR2 ANQGSEA. The CDR3 is 11 residues long. V lost 4 bases, J lost 6 bases, and 6 bases lay in between. The CDR3 region has the DNA TGCAGCGTTGCCGGGTCCGGGGAGCTGTTTTTT. Protein product: CSVAGSGELFF.

The chain links TRBV2 to TRBJ2-7, with TRBD2 matching 8 bases. Trimming took 1 base from V and 4 from J; bases not matched to a gene: 6. Germline assignment: CDR1 SNHLY and CDR2 FYNNEI. The CDR3 totals 15 residues. The CDR3 sequence: CASSEDILAGYEQYF. The CDR3 nucleotides are TGTGCCAGCAGTGAAGATATCCTAGCGGGTTACGAGCAGTACTTC.

Notes on this clone: Germline and junction disagree at one end, which may indicate a read error. The V call is TRBV27, the J call TRBJ1-2, with 8 bases lining up with TRBD1. This CDR3 comprises 16 residues. The germline V gene has CDR1 MNHEY and CDR2 SMNVEV (reference sequence). DNA of the CDR3: TGTGCCAGCAGTTTAAGGGCAGGGGGCTTCGACTATGGCTACCCCTTC. This gives the protein CASSLRAGGFDYGYPF.

The chain employs TRBV30 and TRBJ2-7; 7 positions match TRBD1. J gave up 1 base and V 4 bases, and 10 bases lay outside the gene matches. In germline, CDR1 is GTSNPN, CDR2 SVGIG (reference sequence). CDR3 length: 15 residues. Here the CDR3 reads CAWNRDRLFSYEQYF. Written as DNA, the CDR3 is TGTGCCTGGAACCGGGACAGACTCTTTTCCTACGAGCAGTACTTC.

The chain is built from TRBV25-1 and TRBJ2-1, with D perhaps TRBD1 (6 bases). Trimming removed 8 bases at V and 10 bases at J, with 18 bases between. The CDR3 loop spans 13 amino acids. Germline-derived CDR1 and CDR2 are MGHDK and SYGVNS. CDR3 nucleotides: TGTGCCAGCGGCATCTCAGGGGTAGGAGAGCAGTTCTTC. This sequence encodes CASGISGVGEQFF. The full variable domain, its missing parts supplied by reference TRBV25-1 and TRBJ2-1, is EADIYQTPRYLVIGTGKKITLECSQTMGHDKMYWYQQDPGMELHLIHYSYGVNSTEKGDLSSESTVSRIRTEHFPLTLESARPSHTSQYLCASGISGVGEQFFGPGTRLTVL.

Here the CDR3 DNA reads TGTGCCAGCAGTTCTCCGACTAGCGGGGGGCTCGGGCTTTGGGAGCTGTTTTTT. Its translation: CASSSPTSGGLGLWELFF. The genes are TRBV28 and TRBJ2-2, with TRBD2 identical over 13 bases. J gave up 9 bases and V 4 bases, and 14 bases lay outside the gene matches. The CDR3 covers 18 residues. The germline gives CDR1 MDHEN, CDR2 SYDVKM.

The chain joins TRBV28 to TRBJ2-2, with a tentative D call TRBD1 (5 bases). Trimming took off 7 bases at V and 1 base at J, with 10 bases between the two ends. Germline-derived CDR1 and CDR2 are MDHEN and SYDVKM. The CDR3 covers 14 residues. This CDR3 reads CASNRQRNTGELFF. CDR3 nucleotide sequence: TGTGCCAGCAATAGACAGAGGAACACCGGGGAGCTGTTTTTT.

This sequence joins TRBV29-1 and TRBJ2-3; D is possibly TRBD1 (6 bases). V was trimmed by 7 bases and J by 4 bases, leaving 12 bases between them. The CDR3 runs 12 residues. The germline V gene has CDR1 SQVTM and CDR2 ANQGSEA. For the CDR3, the DNA is TGCAGCGGTCGGCAGGGGCCAGATACGCAGTATTTT. Amino acids: CSGRQGPDTQYF.

The genes are TRBV30 and TRBJ2-7; tentatively, D is TRBD2 (5 bases). Between the trimmed V and J ends, which lost 0 bases and 9 bases, there was a span of 18 bases. This CDR3 comprises 14 residues. Germline V gene data show CDR1 as GTSNPN and CDR2 as SVGIG (reference sequence). DNA of the CDR3: TGTGCCTGGAGTGTAGGACCAGCGGAGACGGGGCAGTACTTC. This gives the protein CAWSVGPAETGQYF. The whole variable domain, filled in from reference TRBV30 and TRBJ2-7, reads SQTIHQWPATLVQPVGSPLSLECTVEGTSNPNLYWYRQAAGRGLQLLFYSVGIGQISSEVPQNLSASRPQDRQFILSSKKLLLSDSGFYLCAWSVGPAETGQYFGPGTRLTVT.